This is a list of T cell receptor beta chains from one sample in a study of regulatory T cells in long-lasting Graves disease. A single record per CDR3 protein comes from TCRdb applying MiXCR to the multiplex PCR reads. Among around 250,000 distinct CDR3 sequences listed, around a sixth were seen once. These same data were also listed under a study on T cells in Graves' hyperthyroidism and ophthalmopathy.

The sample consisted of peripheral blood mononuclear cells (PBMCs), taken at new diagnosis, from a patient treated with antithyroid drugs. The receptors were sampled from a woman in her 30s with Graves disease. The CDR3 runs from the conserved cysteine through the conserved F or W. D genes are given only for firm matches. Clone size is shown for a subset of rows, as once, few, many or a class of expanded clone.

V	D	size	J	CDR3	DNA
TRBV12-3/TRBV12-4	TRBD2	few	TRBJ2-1	CASSLGASGGMRYEQFF	TGTGCCAGCAGTTTAGGGGCTAGCGGGGGGATGAGGTATGAGCAGTTCTTC
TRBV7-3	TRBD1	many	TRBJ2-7	CASSLFVRGLYEQYF	TGTGCCAGCAGCTTATTTGTCAGGGGGCTATACGAGCAGTACTTC
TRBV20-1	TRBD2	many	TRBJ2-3	CSARDQRTSGGKRNTQYF	TGCAGTGCTAGAGATCAAAGGACTAGCGGGGGAAAGCGGAATACGCAGTATTTT
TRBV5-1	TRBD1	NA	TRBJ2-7	CASGLVGTGIYEQYF	TGCGCCAGCGGCTTGGTTGGGACAGGGATCTACGAGCAGTACTTC
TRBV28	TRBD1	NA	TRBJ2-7	CASSLWGTDSSYEQYF	TGTGCCAGCAGTTTATGGGGGACAGATAGCTCCTACGAGCAGTACTTC
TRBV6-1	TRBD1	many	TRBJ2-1	CASSEALGRAGQGVGNEQFF	TGTGCCAGCAGTGAAGCGCTTGGGAGGGCGGGACAGGGTGTCGGCAATGAGCAGTTCTTC
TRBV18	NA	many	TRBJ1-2	CASSPLKMDYGYTF	TGTGCCAGCTCACCACTCAAGATGGACTATGGCTACACCTTC
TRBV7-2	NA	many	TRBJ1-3	CASSSGAGKGNTIYF	TGTGCCAGCAGCTCCGGAGCGGGCAAGGGAAACACCATATATTTT
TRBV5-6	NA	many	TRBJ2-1	CASSAGGTDYNEQFF	TGTGCCAGCAGCGCAGGGGGGACCGACTACAATGAGCAGTTCTTC
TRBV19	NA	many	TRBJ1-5	CASSITGAGNQPQHF	TGTGCCAGTAGTATTACTGGGGCAGGCAATCAGCCCCAGCATTTT
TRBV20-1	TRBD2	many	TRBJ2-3	CSAREWRGGGTDTQYF	TGCAGTGCTAGAGAATGGCGGGGGGGCGGGACAGATACGCAGTATTTT
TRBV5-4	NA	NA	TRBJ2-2	CASSPDKYTGELFF	TGTGCCAGCAGCCCAGACAAGTACACCGGGGAGCTGTTTTTT
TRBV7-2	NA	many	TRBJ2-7	CASSFSPGGLSYEQYF	TGTGCCAGCAGCTTTAGTCCAGGAGGCCTCTCCTACGAGCAGTACTTC
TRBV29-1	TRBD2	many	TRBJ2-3	CSATGTSGTTTDTQYF	TGCAGCGCCACCGGAACTAGCGGGACCACCACAGATACGCAGTATTTT
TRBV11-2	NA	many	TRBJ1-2	CASSLLSGALGYTF	TGTGCCAGCAGCTTATTGAGCGGAGCCCTGGGCTACACCTTC
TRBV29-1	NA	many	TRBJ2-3	CSTEDTAPDRGWTQYF	TGCAGCACAGAAGATACAGCGCCCGATCGAGGGTGGACGCAGTATTTT
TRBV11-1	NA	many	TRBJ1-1	CASSYKYPGKTEAFF	TGTGCCAGCAGCTATAAATATCCGGGAAAAACTGAAGCTTTCTTT
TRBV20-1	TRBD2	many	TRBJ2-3	CSAPGLASITQYF	TGCAGTGCACCGGGACTAGCAAGCATTACGCAGTATTTT
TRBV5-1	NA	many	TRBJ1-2	CASSSTGIDYGYTF	TGCGCCAGCAGCTCTACAGGGATAGACTATGGCTACACCTTC
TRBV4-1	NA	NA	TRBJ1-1	CASSQIGLGRGSLATEAFF	TGCGCCAGCAGCCAAATTGGATTGGGTCGGGGGAGTCTGGCCACTGAAGCTTTCTTT
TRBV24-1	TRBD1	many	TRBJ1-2	CATSVRGRGYTF	TGTGCCACCAGTGTCAGGGGGAGAGGCTACACCTTC
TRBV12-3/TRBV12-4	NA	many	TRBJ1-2	CASSYRQGSYGYTF	TGTGCCAGCAGTTACCGACAAGGATCCTATGGCTACACCTTC
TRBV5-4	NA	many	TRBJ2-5	CASSLEPWETQYF	TGTGCCAGCAGCTTGGAGCCGTGGGAGACCCAGTACTTC
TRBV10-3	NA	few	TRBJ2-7	CAISESKAGYKQYF	TGTGCCATCAGTGAGTCGAAGGCAGGGTATAAGCAGTACTTC
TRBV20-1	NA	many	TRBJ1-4	CSATPTDSNEKLFF	TGCAGTGCTACCCCGACAGATTCTAATGAAAAACTGTTTTTT
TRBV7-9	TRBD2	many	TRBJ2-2	CASSQTIAGHGELFF	TGTGCCAGCAGCCAGACCATAGCGGGGCACGGGGAGCTGTTTTTT
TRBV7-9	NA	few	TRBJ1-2	CASTSGEHGYTF	TGTGCCAGCACCTCGGGCGAGCATGGCTACACCTTC
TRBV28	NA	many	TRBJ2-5	CASTPTTSWETQYF	TGTGCCAGCACCCCGACGACATCCTGGGAGACCCAGTACTTC